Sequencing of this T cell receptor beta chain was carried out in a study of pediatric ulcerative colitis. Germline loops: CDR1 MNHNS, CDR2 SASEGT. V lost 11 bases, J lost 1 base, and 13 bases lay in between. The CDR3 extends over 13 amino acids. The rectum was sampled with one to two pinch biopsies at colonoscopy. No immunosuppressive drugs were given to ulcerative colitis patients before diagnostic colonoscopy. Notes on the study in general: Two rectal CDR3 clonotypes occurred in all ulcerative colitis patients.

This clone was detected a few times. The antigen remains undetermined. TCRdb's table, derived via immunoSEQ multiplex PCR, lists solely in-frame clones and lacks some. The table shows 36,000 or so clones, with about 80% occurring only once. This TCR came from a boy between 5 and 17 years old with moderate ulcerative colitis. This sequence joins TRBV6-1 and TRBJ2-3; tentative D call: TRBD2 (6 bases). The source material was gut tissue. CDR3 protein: CAGDSQGTDTQYF. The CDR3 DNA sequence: TGTGCCGGGGACTCGCAGGGCACAGATACGCAGTATTTT.